The 23 T cell receptor beta chains below were found in one sample sequenced in a study of kidney transplant recipient with SARS-CoV-2 infection (TCRdb year 2021). The reads were generated on an Illumina MiSeq. The public reads were reprocessed in TCRdb via fastp at Q25 and MiXCR, keeping in-frame beta chains. Rows are combined by CDR3 protein, so each entry shows the most common genes and DNA. The sample table records approximately 250,000 distinct CDR3 sequences; 25% to 35% of these occur just once. Together, the top ten hold around 7.8% of the sample. The time point label, read with the paper, signifies: pre-pandemic baseline sample and day 111 after first positive SARS-CoV-2 test. Sequenced here: a blood sample, sampled at baseline and on roughly day 120 from a kidney transplant recipient. The receptors originated from a male patient aged 30 to 39 who had COVID-19 and was a kidney transplant recipient. After a transplant, some of the T cells may come from the graft donor.

On this clonotype itself: A much larger clone sits a single nucleotide away, making a read error possible. The chain has TRBV20-1 and TRBJ2-2, with no clear D. This CDR3 has 14 residues. Germline V gene lookup returns CDR1 DFQATT and CDR2 SNEGSKA (reference sequence). CDR3 sequence (DNA): TGCAGTGCTAGGGGTTTGGCAAACACCAGGGAGCTGTTTTTT. It specifies CSARGLANTRELFF.

For this clonotype: A much more abundant neighbour one base away suggests this may be a read error. This chain links TRBV7-2 with TRBJ2-7, with TRBD1 as a possible D gene (5 bases). Per germline, CDR1 SGHTA and CDR2 FQGNSA. CDR3 length: 14 amino acids. Trimming removed 6 bases from V and 4 bases from J, with 16 bases in between. CDR3 sequence reads: CASRPQSRGYEQYF. In DNA, the CDR3 is TGTGCCAGCAGGCCGCAGTCTAGGGGATACGAGCAGTACTTC. Complete variable domain (other parts from reference TRBV7-2 and TRBJ2-7): GAGVSQSPSNKVTEKGKDVELRCDPISGHTALYWYRQSLGQGLEFLIYFQGNSAPDKSGLPSDRFSAERTGGSVSTLTIQRTQQEDSAVYLCASRPQSRGYEQYFGPGTRLTVT.

Ten or more counts support this clonotype. The genes are TRBV29-1 and TRBJ2-3, with 7 bases identical to TRBD2. The CDR3 covers 13 residues. Trimming removed 7 bases from V and 5 bases from J; junction bases left unmatched: 9. Per the germline V gene, CDR1 is SQVTM and CDR2 is ANQGSEA. The CDR3 is CSDSAGRGDTQYF. For the CDR3, the DNA is TGCAGCGATTCAGCGGGAAGGGGAGATACGCAGTATTTT.

On this clonotype: This may be a read error: a much more frequent sequence differs by one nucleotide. The chain has TRBV3-1 and TRBJ2-2, with a tentative D call TRBD2 (5 bases). The CDR3 loop spans 18 amino acids. CDR1 is LGHDT and CDR2 is YNNKEL in the germline V gene (reference sequence). The CDR3 loop is CASSQADPISGLTGKLFF. For the CDR3, the DNA is TGTGCCAGCAGCCAAGCGGATCCCATTTCAGGCTTGACCGGGAAGCTGTTTTTT. The full variable domain, rest sourced from reference TRBV3-1 and TRBJ2-2, is DTAVSQTPKYLVTQMGNDKSIKCEQNLGHDTMYWYKQDSKKFLKIMFSYNNKELIINETVPNRFSPKSPDKAHLNLHINSLELGDSAVYFCASSQADPISGLTGKLFFGEGSRLTVL.

This clonotype showed up many times. The chain is built from TRBV12-3 or TRBV12-4 and TRBJ2-1, with D unclear. V was cut by 2 bases and J by 8 bases, with 4 bases left in between. CDR3 length: 11 residues. The CDR3, as DNA: TGTGCCAGCAGTTTATCATATGAGCAGTTCTTC. Protein sequence: CASSLSYEQFF.

This clonotype was counted ten times or more. This chain connects TRBV6-5 to TRBJ1-2, with TRBD1 as a possible D gene (6 bases). The CDR3 length is 16 residues. The germline CDR1 and CDR2 sequences are MNHEY and SVGAGI. V dropped 4 bases and J dropped 7 bases, with 22 bases sitting between them. CDR3 sequence (DNA): TGTGCCAGCAGTTCCTTTGGACGCCGGGACACCGCTGGCTACACCTTC. This encodes CASSSFGRRDTAGYTF.

This clonotype occurred many times. The J gene is TRBJ1-6, the V gene TRBV19; D ambiguous. This CDR3 is built from 11 residues. Germline-derived CDR1 and CDR2 are LNHDA and SQIVND (reference sequence). V shed 8 bases and J shed 14 bases, with 13 bases lying between them. The CDR3 here is CASGLNNALHF. The DNA of the CDR3 is TGTGCCAGTGGCCTTAATAATGCCCTCCACTTT.

This clonotype was detected only a few times. A junction end diverges from the germline sequence, so it may reflect a read error. The chain combines TRBV6-1 with TRBJ2-5, with D perhaps given as TRBD1 or TRBD2 (5 bases each). The germline V gene encodes CDR1 MNHNS and CDR2 SASEGT. The CDR3 loop spans 11 amino acids. The CDR3 loop is CASRTGTQIFF. The CDR3 coding sequence is TGTGCCAGCAGAACCGGGACGCAAATATTTTTC.

The chain couples TRBV5-4 to TRBJ2-2, with a weak D call TRBD2 (7 bases). Trimming removed 5 bases from V and 3 bases from J, with 17 bases in between. The V gene's germline CDR1 is SGHNT and CDR2 YYREEE (reference sequence). The CDR3 consists of 16 residues. The CDR3 DNA is TGTGCCAGCAGTTATCAAACGGGGGGCGACACCGGGGAGCTGTTTTTT. It codes for CASSYQTGGDTGELFF.

This clonotype was seen repeatedly, ten times or more. V is TRBV3-2 and J is TRBJ2-3; TRBD1 is the table's D call and was not checked against the DNA. TRBV3-2 is shown as a pseudogene. CDR3 size: 14 residues. The DNA of the CDR3 is TGTGCCAGCAGCCAAGGTCGAGGGGTCGGTACGCAGTATTTT. It codes for CASSQGRGVGTQYF.

This clonotype was seen repeatedly, ten times or more. The genes are TRBV24-1 and TRBJ2-7; possible D gene TRBD2, 7 bases. The CDR3 totals 14 residues. Germline loops: CDR1 KGHDR, CDR2 SFDVKD. Trimming removed 5 bases from V and 5 bases from J, with 15 bases in between. The CDR3 DNA follows: TGTGCCACCAGTGCCCTGGGGGGGCGAGACGAGCAGTACTTC. Amino acids: CATSALGGRDEQYF.

This chain connects TRBV12-3 or TRBV12-4 to TRBJ2-5; D is unclear. Trimming left V 5 bases short and J 4 bases short, with 17 bases between. The CDR3 extends over 15 amino acids. The CDR3 spells CASSLGQAKGETQYF. The CDR3 nucleotides are TGTGCCAGCAGTCTTGGGCAGGCGAAAGGAGAGACCCAGTACTTC.

This clonotype was found many times. This chain connects TRBV28 to TRBJ2-5, with 8 bases identical to TRBD2. This CDR3 is 15 amino acids long. Unmatched junction bases numbered 15, after V lost 10 bases and J lost 5 bases. From germline, CDR1 is MDHEN and CDR2 SYDVKM. CDR3 sequence: CATKERGGVRETQYF. DNA of the CDR3: TGTGCCACCAAGGAACGGGGGGGCGTGCGCGAGACCCAGTACTTC.

Concerning this clonotype itself: Being one base from a much bigger clone, this may be a read error. This chain uses TRBV5-1 with TRBJ1-4; D is unclear. This CDR3 has 15 amino acids. Germline V gene data show CDR1 as SGHRS and CDR2 as YFSETQ. The CDR3 DNA follows: TGCGCCAGCAGCTTGGCTACAGCAACTAATGAAAAACTGCTTTTT. Translation: CASSLATATNEKLLF.

In this sample, this clonotype turned up many times. The V call is TRBV2, the J call TRBJ2-4; D remains ambiguous. The CDR3 loop spans 15 amino acids. In germline, CDR1 is SNHLY, CDR2 FYNNEI. Trimming took 3 bases from V and 0 from J, leaving 9 bases between them. The CDR3 DNA is TGTGCCAGCAGTGAGGCGGCAAGAGCCAAAAACATTCAGTACTTC. The encoded protein is CASSEAARAKNIQYF.

Concerning this clonotype: A much larger clone differs from this one at a single base, so this may be a read error. The CDR3: CAGSLEGDSANYGYTF. CDR3 nucleotides: TGCGCCGGCAGCTTGGAGGGGGATTCAGCTAACTATGGCTACACCTTC. V gene TRBV5-1 combines with J gene TRBJ1-2; TRBD1 is a possible D gene (6 bases). This CDR3 region has 16 residues. Per the germline V gene, CDR1 is SGHRS and CDR2 is YFSETQ.

Details on this clonotype: A read error may be the cause here, since a much bigger clone is one base away. The chain recombines TRBV2 with TRBJ2-7; 12 nucleotides line up with TRBD2. V shed 2 bases, J shed 8 bases, and the junction held 10 bases outside the gene matches. The CDR3 sequence is 16 residues long. Looked up from germline, CDR1 is SNHLY and CDR2 is FYNNEI. As DNA, the CDR3 is TGTGCCAGCAGTGAACGGTCTAGCGGGAGGGGGCGTAAGCAGTACTTC. Protein product: CASSERSSGRGRKQYF.

This clonotype has ten or more counts. V and J are TRBV12-3 or TRBV12-4 and TRBJ1-1; D is ambiguous. V lost 5 bases, J lost 11 bases, and 9 bases lay in between. The CDR3 is 10 residues long. The CDR3 protein is CASSRRRAFF. The CDR3 region has the DNA TGTGCCAGCAGTCGGCGCAGGGCTTTCTTT.

This clonotype occurred many times. The chain has TRBV3-2 and TRBJ2-7; the table's D call, TRBD1, has no DNA check behind it. TRBV3-2 is noted as a pseudogene. The CDR3 is 13 amino acids. The CDR3 region has the DNA TGTGCCAGCAGCCAAGGGACAGGGGGCGTGCAGTACTTC. This encodes CASSQGTGGVQYF.

This clonotype came up once. The rearrangement links TRBV2 to TRBJ2-1, with D possibly matching TRBD1 (6 bases). Germline V gene sequence: CDR1 SNHLY, CDR2 FYNNEI. V shed 8 bases and J shed 6 bases, with 11 bases lying between them. The CDR3 sequence is 12 residues long. The CDR3 reads CASRGGCNEQFF. As DNA, the CDR3 is TGTGCCAGCCGAGGGGGATGCAATGAGCAGTTCTTC.

Concerning this clonotype: This may be a read error, as it is one base from a much larger clone. This chain links TRBV6-6 with TRBJ1-3; TRBD1 agrees at 7 bases. Germline V lookup: CDR1 MNHNY, CDR2 SVGAGI (reference sequence). The CDR3 sequence is 17 residues long. Trimming cost V 6 bases and J 2 bases; bases outside gene matches: 13. The CDR3 loop is CASRYPTGRVTGNTIYF. The CDR3 bases are TGTGCCAGCAGATACCCGACAGGGCGGGTTACTGGAAACACCATATATTTT.

This clonotype was seen repeatedly, ten times or more. The V gene is TRBV27, the J gene TRBJ2-7, with 10 nucleotides matching TRBD1. Trimming took 2 bases from V and 6 from J; bases not matched to a gene: 4. This CDR3 comprises 14 residues. Germline V gene sequence: CDR1 MNHEY, CDR2 SMNVEV (reference sequence). The CDR3 region is CASSLDRGLVEQYF. CDR3 sequence (DNA): TGTGCCAGCAGTTTAGACAGGGGGCTCGTCGAGCAGTACTTC.

This chain uses TRBV7-9 with TRBJ2-1; 8 nucleotides line up with TRBD1. Trimming removed 3 bases from V and 8 bases from J; junction bases left unmatched: 12. The CDR3 runs to 16 residues. The V gene's germline CDR1 is SEHNR and CDR2 FQNEAQ (reference sequence). In DNA, the CDR3 is TGTGCCAGCAGCTTCACTCGGACAGGGAAAAGCGATGAGCAGTTCTTC. Translation gives CASSFTRTGKSDEQFF.